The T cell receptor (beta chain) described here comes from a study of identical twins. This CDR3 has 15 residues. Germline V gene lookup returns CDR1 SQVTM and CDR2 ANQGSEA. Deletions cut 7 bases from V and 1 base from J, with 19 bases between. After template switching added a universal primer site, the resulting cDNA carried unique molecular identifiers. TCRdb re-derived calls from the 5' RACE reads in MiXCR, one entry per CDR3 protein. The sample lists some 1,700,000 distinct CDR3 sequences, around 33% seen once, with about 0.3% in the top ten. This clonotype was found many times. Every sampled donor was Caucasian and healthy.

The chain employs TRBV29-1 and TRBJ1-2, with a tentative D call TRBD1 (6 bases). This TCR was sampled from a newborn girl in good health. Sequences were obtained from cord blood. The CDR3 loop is CSAVPGAGDNYGYTF. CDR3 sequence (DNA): TGCAGCGCCGTCCCAGGGGCAGGAGATAACTATGGCTACACCTTC.